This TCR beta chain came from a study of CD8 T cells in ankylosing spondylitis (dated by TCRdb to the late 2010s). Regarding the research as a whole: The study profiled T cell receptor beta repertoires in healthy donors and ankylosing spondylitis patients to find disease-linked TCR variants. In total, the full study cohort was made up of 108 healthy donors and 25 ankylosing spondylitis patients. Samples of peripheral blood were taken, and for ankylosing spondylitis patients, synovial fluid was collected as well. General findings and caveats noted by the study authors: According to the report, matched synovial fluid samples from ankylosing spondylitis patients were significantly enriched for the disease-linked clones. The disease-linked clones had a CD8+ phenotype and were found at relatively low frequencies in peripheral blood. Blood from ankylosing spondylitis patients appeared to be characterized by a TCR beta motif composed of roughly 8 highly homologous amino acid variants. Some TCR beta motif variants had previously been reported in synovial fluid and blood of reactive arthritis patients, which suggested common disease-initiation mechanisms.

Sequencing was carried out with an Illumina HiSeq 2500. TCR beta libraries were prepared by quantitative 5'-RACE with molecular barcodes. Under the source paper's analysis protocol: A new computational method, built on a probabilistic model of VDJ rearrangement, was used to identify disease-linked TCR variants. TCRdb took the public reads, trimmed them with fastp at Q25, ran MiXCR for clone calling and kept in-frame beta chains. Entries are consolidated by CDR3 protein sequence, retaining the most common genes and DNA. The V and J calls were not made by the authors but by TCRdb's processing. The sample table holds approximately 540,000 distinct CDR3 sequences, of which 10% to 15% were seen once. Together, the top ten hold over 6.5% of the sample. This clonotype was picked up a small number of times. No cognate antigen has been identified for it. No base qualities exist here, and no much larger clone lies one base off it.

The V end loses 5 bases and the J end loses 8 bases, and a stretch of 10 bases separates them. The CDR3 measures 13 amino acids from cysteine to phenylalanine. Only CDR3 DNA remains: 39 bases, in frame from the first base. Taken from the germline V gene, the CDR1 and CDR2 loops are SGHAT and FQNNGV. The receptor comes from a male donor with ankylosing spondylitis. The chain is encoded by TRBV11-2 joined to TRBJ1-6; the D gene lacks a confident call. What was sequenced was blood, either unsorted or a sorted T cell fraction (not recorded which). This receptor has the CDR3 CASSTGRDSPLHF. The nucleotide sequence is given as TGTGCCAGCAGCACTGGGCGGGATTCACCCCTCCACTTT.